This TCR beta chain came from a study of blood T cell repertoires in COVID-19 (dated by TCRdb to about 2020). Context from the whole study: Collaborator samples came from the United States, Italy and Spain and covered acute and convalescent phases of COVID-19. Where HLA class I and class II types were available, the types were taken from metadata supplied by the sample provider, not from assay-based typing. Samples came from the ongoing ImmuneRACE study (first 160 participants) plus 1,254 subjects from 6 global collaborators. A de-identified subject ID, COVID-19 status, age in years and sex were almost always included in the sample metadata. The repertoires were released in a freely available public database intended as a resource for research on the immune response to SARS-CoV-2. Deeply sampled blood TCRbeta repertoires from subjects exposed to, actively infected with, or recovered from COVID-19 were included in the dataset. The prospective study material was composed of cDNA or gDNA derived from T cells, B-cell-depleted T cells, or PBMCs.

The immunoSEQ Assay, a bias-controlled multiplex PCR, was used to amplify TCRbeta CDR3 regions from genomic DNA. The study's own analysis went as follows. The number of nucleated cells in each sample was estimated from the amplification of reference gene primers within the assay. To quantify the absolute abundance of each unique TCRbeta CDR3 rearrangement, sequence reads were collapsed and filtered. Productive Simpson clonality was computed per sample as the square root of Simpson's diversity index over productive rearrangements. The table was pulled from immuneACCESS by TCRdb, which kept in-frame rearrangements only. Such tables lose some clones; where checked, under half of the loss comes from unresolved V genes, and the rest has no known cause. V, J and clone size are taken as reported in that table, and D and trimming were inferred from the DNA itself. Counted in this sample were 100,000 to 150,000 clones; over 75% of them appeared once. Together, the top ten hold about 6.2% of the sample.

The collaborating institutions used their own protocols to collect whole blood in K2EDTA tubes. For TCRbeta analysis, collaborators shipped samples in one of three forms: frozen whole blood, isolated PBMCs, or DNA extracted from either of those sample types. The research as a whole found: The amount of clinical and demographic metadata varied by source and participant and was provided uncurated.

From the cysteine up to the phenylalanine, the CDR3 has a length of 16 residues. Only the CDR3 region is kept as DNA, spanning 48 bases read in frame from base 1. The germline V gene supplies CDR1 KGHSH and CDR2 LQKENI. V trim: 5 bases; J trim: 7 bases; unmatched bases: 11. As to this clone: It has no known antigen specificity. One base away there is no much larger clone; base qualities are not given.

Sample: peripheral blood. This clonotype was sampled from a man older than 75 with active or convalescent COVID-19. The rearrangement joined TRBV18 to TRBJ1-6; 7 central bases correspond to TRBD1. The CDR3 region: CASSELTGQRNSPLHF. The nucleotide sequence reads TGTGCCAGCTCAGAATTAACGGGACAGAGAAATTCACCCCTCCACTTT.